This T cell receptor (beta chain) was found in a study of CD8 T cells in ankylosing spondylitis. Overall study results and limits: In peripheral blood, disease-linked CD8+ clones occurred at relatively low frequencies. Earlier literature documents some of the motif variants in reactive arthritis synovial fluid and blood.

Trimming at V came to 5 bases and at J to 6 bases, leaving 6 bases not matched to a gene. This CDR3 contains 15 residues. Per the germline V gene, CDR1 is SEHNR and CDR2 is FQNEAQ (reference sequence). This clonotype was found a few times. Its target is not known. TCRdb redid the calling of the 5' RACE reads with MiXCR, one entry per CDR3 protein. The repertoire consists of 25,000 to 35,000 distinct CDR3 sequences, with 14% occurring once and the leading ten covering approximately 40%. This chain uses TRBV7-9 with TRBJ2-1, with 11 bases aligning to TRBD2. The receptor was derived from a male donor with ankylosing spondylitis or in good health (not recorded which). What was sequenced was blood. CDR3: CASSPGTSGINEQFF. The CDR3 bases are TGTGCCAGCAGCCCCGGGACTAGCGGCATCAATGAGCAGTTCTTC.